This T cell receptor beta chain was obtained from a study of T cell clonotyping in hematopoietic cell transplantation. General study points: Few recipient clonotypes overlapped donors; over 97% were de novo at given depth. Pathologically expanded recipient clonotypes increased progressively from day 30 to day 180 as diversity fell.

For this clone: The antigen is not known.

Recipients were bled about 28 days pretransplant and at posttransplant days 30, 100, 180. V gave up 4 bases and J gave up 0 bases; unmatched junction bases: 11. The CDR3 runs to 19 residues. Germline assignment: CDR1 SGHRS and CDR2 YFSETQ. TCRdb's table, derived via immunoSEQ multiplex PCR, lists solely in-frame clones and lacks some. The sample lists 7,000 or so clones; 89% were seen once. The genes are TRBV5-1 and TRBJ2-3; 13 bases are shared with TRBD2. This TCR was sampled from a female patient aged 50 to 65 who had an allogeneic stem cell transplant from an unrelated donor, so the T cells may come from the graft donor. Some clones in this sample may be carry-over from other donors' samples. Source: PBMCs, taken 30 days after allogeneic stem cell transplant. The CDR3 is CASSPATSGGPGSTDTQYF. The DNA of the CDR3 is TGCGCCAGCAGCCCGGCGACTAGCGGGGGGCCGGGGAGCACAGATACGCAGTATTTT.